This entry lists 16 T cell receptor beta chains sequenced from one sample in a study of T cell responses to AZD1222 COVID-19 vaccine. Sequencing used immunoSEQ multiplex PCR; TCRdb keeps in-frame clones, though not all of them. The data show 100,000 or so clones, about 88% seen once. The sequencing used peripheral blood, collected on day 0 of AZD1222 vaccination. The receptors originated from an adult in good health.

V is TRBV7-3 and J is TRBJ2-3; D may be TRBD1 (5 bases). The CDR3 runs 14 residues. Trimming stripped 2 bases from V and 4 bases from J, with 10 bases between. Germline CDR1 and CDR2: SGHTA and FQGTGA. CDR3 loop: CASSLWGGADTQYF. The CDR3 DNA reads as TGTGCCAGCAGCTTATGGGGCGGAGCAGATACGCAGTATTTT.

The CDR3 nucleotides read TGTGCCAGCAGCCTACCCGTCCTCGGGGCCGGCTATGGCTACACCTTC. Translating gives CASSLPVLGAGYGYTF. The chain uses TRBV9 and TRBJ1-2; D might be TRBD1 (5 bases). This CDR3 contains 16 residues. V lost 4 bases and J lost 4, with 20 bases in between. Germline CDR1 SGDLS, CDR2 YYNGEE.

This sequence joins TRBV2 and TRBJ1-1; 7 bases agree with TRBD1. Germline loops: CDR1 SNHLY, CDR2 FYNNEI. J gave up 2 bases and V 6 bases, and 9 bases lay outside the gene matches. The CDR3 has 15 amino acids. The DNA of the CDR3 is TGTGCCAGCAGACGCACAGGGGACGTAAACACTGAAGCTTTCTTT. Residues: CASRRTGDVNTEAFF.

This rearrangement joins TRBV24-1 to TRBJ2-2; TRBD1 matches at 9 bases. After removal of 9 bases from V and 4 bases from J, the junction contained 14 bases not matched to a gene. There are 17 residues in the CDR3. The germline gives CDR1 KGHDR, CDR2 SFDVKD. CDR3 in amino acids: CATAGVLGTGRTGELFF. CDR3 DNA sequence: TGTGCCACCGCAGGGGTGCTTGGGACAGGGCGCACCGGGGAGCTGTTTTTT.

At least ten counts were recorded for this clone. This chain joins TRBV25-1 and TRBJ2-5; 7 bases match TRBD2. This CDR3 spans 17 amino acids. Germline loops: CDR1 MGHDK, CDR2 SYGVNS. Germline trimming cut 3 bases from V and 1 base from J; bases unmatched to any gene: 11. In DNA, the CDR3 is TGTGCCAGCAGTGAGGAACTGTCCGGGACTACCCAAGAGACCCAGTACTTC. Encoded protein: CASSEELSGTTQETQYF. Together with reference TRBV25-1 and TRBJ2-5, the CDR3 gives the full variable domain: EADIYQTPRYLVIGTGKKITLECSQTMGHDKMYWYQQDPGMELHLIHYSYGVNSTEKGDLSSESTVSRIRTEHFPLTLESARPSHTSQYLCASSEELSGTTQETQYFGPGTRLLVL.

This chain joins TRBV6-2 or TRBV6-3 and TRBJ1-1, with D unresolved. The CDR3 loop spans 16 amino acids. CDR1 and CDR2 from the germline V gene are MNHEY and SVGEGT. The germline V and J ends were trimmed by 4 bases and 1 base, with 16 bases remaining between them. CDR3 coding DNA: TGTGCCAGCAGTTCCCCTCTAGGACGGGAGAACACTGAAGCTTTCTTT. Protein: CASSSPLGRENTEAFF.

The V gene is TRBV5-1, the J gene TRBJ2-3; D might be TRBD1 or TRBD2, each matching 6 bases. The CDR3 loop spans 15 amino acids. CDR1 and CDR2 (germline): SGHRS, YFSETQ. Deletions cut 5 bases from V and 0 bases from J, with 13 bases between. CDR3 nucleotide sequence: TGCGCCAGCAGGACCTGGGGGGCTAGCACAGATACGCAGTATTTT. Translating it yields CASRTWGASTDTQYF.

Only a few counts were recorded for this clone. In DNA, the CDR3 is TGCAGTGCTAGTTCGTTAGCGGGGGGCTCCCGGGGGCAGTTCTTC. As protein: CSASSLAGGSRGQFF. The J gene is TRBJ2-1, the V gene TRBV20-1; 10 bases match TRBD2. The junction had 14 bases not matched to a gene; V was cut back by 3 bases and J by 12 bases. CDR1 and CDR2 from the germline V gene are DFQATT and SNEGSKA (reference sequence). The CDR3 is 15 residues long.

The rearrangement links TRBV11-2 to TRBJ1-4, with D maybe TRBD1 (6 bases). Trimming cost V 2 bases and J 13 bases, with 20 bases left between them. Germline V gene lookup returns CDR1 SGHAT and CDR2 FQNNGV. There are 15 residues in the CDR3. CDR3 nucleotides: TGTGCCAGCAGCTTATTGGGGACACAACCTCACCCACTGTTTTTT. This encodes CASSLLGTQPHPLFF.

This sequence joins TRBV19 and TRBJ1-5; weak D call: TRBD1 (5 bases). CDR1 LNHDA and CDR2 SQIVND come from the germline V gene (reference sequence). This CDR3 has 16 residues. V was shortened by 7 bases and J by 1 base, with 17 bases between the two germline ends. CDR3 region: CASNQPQGVSNQPQHF. The CDR3 nucleotides are TGTGCCAGTAACCAACCCCAGGGCGTGAGCAATCAGCCCCAGCATTTT.

J is TRBJ2-3 and V is TRBV5-1; the D call may be TRBD1 or TRBD2 (6 bases each). Trimming took off 6 bases at V and 2 bases at J, with 10 bases between the two ends. The CDR3 is made up of 13 amino acids. The germline CDR1 and CDR2 sequences are SGHRS and YFSETQ. The CDR3 sequence is CASKGGNTDTQYF. As DNA, the CDR3 is TGCGCCAGCAAGGGGGGAAACACAGATACGCAGTATTTT.

The V and J genes are TRBV5-1 and TRBJ1-2; a weak D match, TRBD1 (5 bases). The V end was cut by 0 bases, the J end by 4 bases, with 7 bases between. The CDR3 is 13 residues long. Germline V gene lookup returns CDR1 SGHRS and CDR2 YFSETQ. CDR3 nucleotides: TGCGCCAGCAGCTTGGCGGGGGGCTATGGCTACACCTTC. Its protein product is CASSLAGGYGYTF.

The rearrangement joins TRBV24-1 to TRBJ1-1, with D uncertain. The CDR3 runs to 12 residues. The germline gives CDR1 KGHDR, CDR2 SFDVKD. Trimming left V 4 bases short and J 4 bases short, with 6 bases between. CDR3 sequence: CATSEHGTEAFF. In DNA form, the CDR3 reads TGTGCCACCAGTGAGCACGGCACTGAAGCTTTCTTT.

This sequence joins TRBV28 and TRBJ1-3, with a weak D call TRBD1 (5 bases). The CDR3 covers 12 residues. The V end lost 7 bases, the J end lost 4 bases, and 8 bases lay between the germline ends. CDR1 MDHEN and CDR2 SYDVKM come from the germline V gene. DNA of the CDR3: TGTGCCAGCAAGGGGTTGGGAAACACCATATATTTT. The encoded protein is CASKGLGNTIYF.

Only one count was recorded for this clone. This sequence joins TRBV11-2 and TRBJ2-5; D not certain. CDR3 length: 13 residues. From germline, CDR1 is SGHAT and CDR2 FQNNGV. V gave up 4 bases and J gave up 1 base, with 7 bases separating them. Here the CDR3 reads CASSSHFQETQYF. CDR3 bases: TGTGCCAGCAGCTCCCACTTCCAAGAGACCCAGTACTTC. The full variable domain, its missing parts supplied by reference TRBV11-2 and TRBJ2-5, is EAGVAQSPRYKIIEKRQSVAFWCNPISGHATLYWYQQILGQGPKLLIQFQNNGVVDDSQLPKDRFSAERLKGVDSTLKIQPAKLEDSAVYLCASSSHFQETQYFGPGTRLLVL.

V and J are TRBV10-3 and TRBJ2-5; perhaps TRBD1 as D (5 bases). Trimming shortened V by 8 bases and J by 6 bases, and 16 bases separated the two germline ends. Germline V gives CDR1 ENHRY, CDR2 SYGVKD. The CDR3 is 13 residues long. The CDR3 DNA reads TGTGCCATCGGCACCCTAGGACACCAGACCCAGTACTTC. Protein: CAIGTLGHQTQYF.